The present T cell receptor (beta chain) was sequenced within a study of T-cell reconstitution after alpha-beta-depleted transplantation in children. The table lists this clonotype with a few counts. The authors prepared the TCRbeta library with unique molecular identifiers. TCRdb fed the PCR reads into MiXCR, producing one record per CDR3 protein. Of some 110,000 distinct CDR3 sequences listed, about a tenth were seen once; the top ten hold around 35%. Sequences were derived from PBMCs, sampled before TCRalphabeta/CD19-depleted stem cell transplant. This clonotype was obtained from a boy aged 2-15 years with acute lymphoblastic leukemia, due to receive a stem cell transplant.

The CDR3 nucleotides read TGTGCCAGCAGTTATTCGGGTTTCACTGAAGCTTTCTTT. Protein sequence: CASSYSGFTEAFF. This chain connects TRBV27 to TRBJ1-1, with D uncertain. The CDR3 runs to 13 residues. Germline CDR1 MNHEY, CDR2 SMNVEV (reference sequence). V shed 4 bases and J shed 4 bases, with 10 bases lying between them.